Reported below is one T cell receptor (beta chain). Its antigen is still unknown. Generated by immunoSEQ multiplex PCR, the TCRdb table keeps only in-frame clones and is missing some. The sample includes about 94,000 clones, 85% to 90% seen only once; the top ten take 9% to 14%. Timing groups of about 4 and about 12 weeks for second doses were pooled. The data were obtained in a study of T cell responses to AZD1222 COVID-19 vaccine. Study-wide results and caveats: Donor demographics were predominantly white British with a female majority; clonal diversity may be underestimated. Only a handful of AZD1222 recipients tested seropositive at baseline. Among vaccine-associated CD4 TCRs, coverage spanned spike, with dominance at 160-218 and 743-854.

Germline CDR1 reads SGHKS; CDR2 reads YYEKEE (reference sequence). This CDR3 comprises 18 residues. Trimming took 4 bases from V and 4 from J; bases not matched to a gene: 14. The rearrangement uses TRBV5-5 and TRBJ1-5, with 10 positions matching TRBD1. The receptor comes from an adult who received the AZD1222 COVID-19 vaccine. The sample consisted of peripheral blood, taken 28 days after the second AZD1222 dose. The chain's CDR3 is CASSKSNRQGALNQPQHF. CDR3 DNA sequence: TGTGCCAGCAGCAAATCAAACCGACAGGGGGCTTTAAATCAGCCCCAGCATTTT.